A selection of T cell receptor beta chains follows, all from one sample in a study of cytomegalovirus exposure and HLA in healthy donors. Profiled with immunoSEQ multiplex PCR; TCRdb holds only in-frame clones, not every one. Among 150,000 or so clones listed, roughly 89% were seen once. Sequencing was carried out using PBMCs. These receptors originate from a woman between 18 and 29 years old in good health and CMV-seropositive. CDR3s include the opening cysteine and the closing phenylalanine or tryptophan. A D gene is named only where the DNA matches it firmly. Size is omitted from some rows. Given values are once, few, many or a class for expanded clones.

CDR3nt: TGTGCCAGCAGCTCCGGGACAGGCAGAGGAGGGGGCTACACCTTC; CDR3aa: CASSSGTGRGGGYTF; j_gene: TRBJ1-2; abundance: -; v_gene: TRBV11-2; d_gene: TRBD1
CDR3nt: TGTGCCAGCAGTGAATATCTGGGACTAGCGGATACAGATACGCAGTATTTT; CDR3aa: CASSEYLGLADTDTQYF; j_gene: TRBJ2-3; abundance: -; v_gene: TRBV6-1; d_gene: TRBD2
CDR3nt: TGTGCCAGTAGTATAGATCCCAGTCCCGGGGAGCTGTTTTTT; CDR3aa: CASSIDPSPGELFF; j_gene: TRBJ2-2; abundance: once; v_gene: TRBV19; d_gene: -
CDR3nt: TGTGCCAGCAGTGCCCGACTAGCGGGGGGCCTCTGGAGCTCCTACAATGAGCAGTTCTTC; CDR3aa: CASSARLAGGLWSSYNEQFF; j_gene: TRBJ2-1; abundance: -; v_gene: TRBV6-1; d_gene: TRBD2
CDR3nt: TGTGCCAGCAGCCATACCTTTGAGCAGGAACCCTTTTATAGCAATCAGCCCCAGCATTTT; CDR3aa: CASSHTFEQEPFYSNQPQHF; j_gene: TRBJ1-5; abundance: -; v_gene: TRBV7-6; d_gene: -
CDR3nt: TGTGCCAGCAATCCTAGGAGGAACACCGGGGAGCTGTTTTTT; CDR3aa: CASNPRRNTGELFF; j_gene: TRBJ2-2; abundance: -; v_gene: TRBV6-1; d_gene: -
CDR3nt: TGTGCCAGCAGCTTGTCCCCGGGACAGGACTATGGCTACACCTTC; CDR3aa: CASSLSPGQDYGYTF; j_gene: TRBJ1-2; abundance: -; v_gene: TRBV5-4; d_gene: TRBD1
CDR3nt: TGTGCCAGCAGCTTAGTCTTCTACGAGCAGTACTTC; CDR3aa: CASSLVFYEQYF; j_gene: TRBJ2-7; abundance: -; v_gene: TRBV11-2; d_gene: -
CDR3nt: TGTGCCAGCGGATTAGCTAAGCAGTTCTTC; CDR3aa: CASGLAKQFF; j_gene: TRBJ2-1; abundance: once; v_gene: TRBV5-4; d_gene: -
CDR3nt: TGTGCCAGCAGTGCTACAGATACAAACACTGAAGCTTTCTTT; CDR3aa: CASSATDTNTEAFF; j_gene: TRBJ1-1; abundance: -; v_gene: TRBV27; d_gene: -
CDR3nt: TGTGCCAGCAGTTGGACAGGAGCTAACTATGGCTACACCTTC; CDR3aa: CASSWTGANYGYTF; j_gene: TRBJ1-2; abundance: -; v_gene: TRBV2; d_gene: TRBD1
CDR3nt: TGCGCCAGCAGCTACAGGGAGACCGGGGAGCTGTTTTTT; CDR3aa: CASSYRETGELFF; j_gene: TRBJ2-2; abundance: -; v_gene: TRBV5-1; d_gene: -
CDR3nt: TGTGCCAGCAGGGGGGACAGGGTTGACGAGCAGTACTTC; CDR3aa: CASRGDRVDEQYF; j_gene: TRBJ2-7; abundance: -; v_gene: TRBV28; d_gene: TRBD1
CDR3nt: TGTGCCAGCAGCTTAGCGGGGGCCGGGACAGGGATCGCGATCTTT; CDR3aa: CASSLAGAGTGIAIF; j_gene: TRBJ1-1; abundance: -; v_gene: TRBV7-9; d_gene: TRBD1
CDR3nt: TGCGCCAGCAGTAATGGGGGGTTAGGGACTGTAACTGGTAATGAGCAGTTCTTC; CDR3aa: CASSNGGLGTVTGNEQFF; j_gene: TRBJ2-1; abundance: once; v_gene: TRBV10-1; d_gene: -
CDR3nt: TGTGCCAGCAGTGGGGGAGGCAGTTTAAATGAAAAACTGTTTTTT; CDR3aa: CASSGGGSLNEKLFF; j_gene: TRBJ1-4; abundance: once; v_gene: TRBV28; d_gene: -
CDR3nt: TGTGCCAGCTCACGTAAAATAAACTCCTACGAGCAGTACTTC; CDR3aa: CASSRKINSYEQYF; j_gene: TRBJ2-7; abundance: -; v_gene: TRBV18; d_gene: -
CDR3nt: TGTGCCAGCAGCTTAGCAGGTAGCAACGAGCAGTACTTC; CDR3aa: CASSLAGSNEQYF; j_gene: TRBJ2-7; abundance: -; v_gene: TRBV7-9; d_gene: -
CDR3nt: TGTGCCAGCAGTTTGGGGCAGGGCTTTGAAGCTTTCTTT; CDR3aa: CASSLGQGFEAFF; j_gene: TRBJ1-1; abundance: -; v_gene: TRBV27; d_gene: -
CDR3nt: TGTGCCTGTGCGGGGGGAAGCTCCTACAATGAGCAGTTCTTC; CDR3aa: CACAGGSSYNEQFF; j_gene: TRBJ2-1; abundance: -; v_gene: TRBV6-6; d_gene: TRBD2
CDR3nt: TGTGCCAGCAGTTTATCCAGACAGGCTGGGAGCAATCAGCCCCAGCATTTT; CDR3aa: CASSLSRQAGSNQPQHF; j_gene: TRBJ1-5; abundance: -; v_gene: TRBV27; d_gene: -
CDR3nt: TGTGCCAGTAGTATAGACGGACATAGCAATCAGCCCCAGCATTTT; CDR3aa: CASSIDGHSNQPQHF; j_gene: TRBJ1-5; abundance: -; v_gene: TRBV19; d_gene: -
CDR3nt: TGTGCCATCAGTGGCGGGACAGGACACACCGGGGAGCTGTTTTTT; CDR3aa: CAISGGTGHTGELFF; j_gene: TRBJ2-2; abundance: -; v_gene: TRBV10-3; d_gene: TRBD1
CDR3nt: TGCGCCAGCAGCCAAGAAGTCATCGCTAGCGGGGCCGCCTACGAGCAGTACTTC; CDR3aa: CASSQEVIASGAAYEQYF; j_gene: TRBJ2-7; abundance: -; v_gene: TRBV4-3; d_gene: TRBD2
CDR3nt: TGTGCCAGCTCACCAGAGGGATGGAGCTCCTACGAGCAGTACTTC; CDR3aa: CASSPEGWSSYEQYF; j_gene: TRBJ2-7; abundance: -; v_gene: TRBV18; d_gene: -
CDR3nt: TGTGCCAGCAGCCCCAGGACGGGAAATTCACCCCTCCACTTT; CDR3aa: CASSPRTGNSPLHF; j_gene: TRBJ1-6; abundance: -; v_gene: TRBV7-2; d_gene: -
CDR3nt: TGTGCCAGCAGCTTATACAGGGAAGGGAATAATTCACCCCTCCACTTT; CDR3aa: CASSLYREGNNSPLHF; j_gene: TRBJ1-6; abundance: -; v_gene: TRBV7-6; d_gene: -
CDR3nt: TGTGCCAGCAGTTCAGGCCAAGGGCGGGGGGCTAATGAAAAACTGTTTTTT; CDR3aa: CASSSGQGRGANEKLFF; j_gene: TRBJ1-4; abundance: -; v_gene: TRBV27; d_gene: -
CDR3nt: TGTGCCAGCAGCTTCCGACAGGTTAATGAAAAACTGTTTTTT; CDR3aa: CASSFRQVNEKLFF; j_gene: TRBJ1-4; abundance: -; v_gene: TRBV7-9; d_gene: -
CDR3nt: TGCGCCAGCAGCATGGGAGATCGTAATGAAAAACTGTTTTTT; CDR3aa: CASSMGDRNEKLFF; j_gene: TRBJ1-4; abundance: -; v_gene: TRBV5-1; d_gene: -
CDR3nt: TGTGCCAGCAGTGAAGCGGATCGGGGGGTTGCAGAGACCCAGTACTTC; CDR3aa: CASSEADRGVAETQYF; j_gene: TRBJ2-5; abundance: once; v_gene: TRBV2; d_gene: TRBD2
CDR3nt: TGTGCCAGCAGCTTAGTGGTCCGCCAGGGCTATAACTATGGCTACACCTTC; CDR3aa: CASSLVVRQGYNYGYTF; j_gene: TRBJ1-2; abundance: -; v_gene: TRBV7-8; d_gene: -
CDR3nt: TGCGCCAGCAGCCCACGGACAGGGGCCTATGGCTACACCTTC; CDR3aa: CASSPRTGAYGYTF; j_gene: TRBJ1-2; abundance: -; v_gene: TRBV5-1; d_gene: TRBD1
CDR3nt: TGTGCCAGTAGTCCCCCTTACGTTTGGGCCCACGATATCACAGATACGCAGTATTTT; CDR3aa: CASSPPYVWAHDITDTQYF; j_gene: TRBJ2-3; abundance: -; v_gene: TRBV19; d_gene: -
CDR3nt: TGTGCCAGCAGCTCCAACCGGGACAGCTACAATGAGCAGTTCTTC; CDR3aa: CASSSNRDSYNEQFF; j_gene: TRBJ2-1; abundance: -; v_gene: TRBV7-9; d_gene: TRBD1
CDR3nt: TGTGCCAGCAGCGTAGAGGGGGGGAGTTACTCAGATACGCAGTATTTT; CDR3aa: CASSVEGGSYSDTQYF; j_gene: TRBJ2-3; abundance: -; v_gene: TRBV9; d_gene: -
CDR3nt: TGTGCCAGCAGCTTATCGGGGGGGGCCCCCTACGAGCAGTACTTC; CDR3aa: CASSLSGGAPYEQYF; j_gene: TRBJ2-7; abundance: -; v_gene: TRBV5-6; d_gene: TRBD2
CDR3nt: TGTGCCAGCAGCCAAGATATTGCGTCCATGAACACTGAAGCTTTCTTT; CDR3aa: CASSQDIASMNTEAFF; j_gene: TRBJ1-1; abundance: -; v_gene: TRBV14; d_gene: -
CDR3nt: -; CDR3aa: CASSFGPGEKLFF; j_gene: TRBJ1-4; abundance: few; v_gene: TRBV7-2; d_gene: -
CDR3nt: TGTGCCTGGAGTGTTAGCAGGGTGGATGGCTACACCTTC; CDR3aa: CAWSVSRVDGYTF; j_gene: TRBJ1-2; abundance: once; v_gene: TRBV30; d_gene: -
CDR3nt: TGTGCCAGCAGCTCCCTAGCCAGCTCCTACGAGCAGTACTTC; CDR3aa: CASSSLASSYEQYF; j_gene: TRBJ2-7; abundance: -; v_gene: TRBV9; d_gene: -
CDR3nt: TGTGCCAGCAGACCGGATAATTCACCCCTCCACTTT; CDR3aa: CASRPDNSPLHF; j_gene: TRBJ1-6; abundance: -; v_gene: TRBV27; d_gene: -
CDR3nt: TGTGCCAGCAGCGTTAAGACAGGGGGCGGCACTGAAGCTTTCTTT; CDR3aa: CASSVKTGGGTEAFF; j_gene: TRBJ1-1; abundance: -; v_gene: TRBV6-1; d_gene: TRBD1
CDR3nt: TGTGCCAGCTCACCAGGGAGGAGCAGATACAATGAGCAGTTCTTC; CDR3aa: CASSPGRSRYNEQFF; j_gene: TRBJ2-1; abundance: -; v_gene: TRBV18; d_gene: -
CDR3nt: TGTGCCAGTCAAAACCCGGGACAGGGCGGGACTGAAGCTTTCTTT; CDR3aa: CASQNPGQGGTEAFF; j_gene: TRBJ1-1; abundance: -; v_gene: TRBV10-3; d_gene: TRBD1
CDR3nt: TGTGCCAGCAGTTACTCAGAGGGATCCTACGAGCAGTACTTC; CDR3aa: CASSYSEGSYEQYF; j_gene: TRBJ2-7; abundance: -; v_gene: TRBV6-5; d_gene: -
CDR3nt: TGTGCCAGCACCCGGGGGACAGGGGCGTACGAGCAGTACTTC; CDR3aa: CASTRGTGAYEQYF; j_gene: TRBJ2-7; abundance: -; v_gene: TRBV27; d_gene: TRBD1
CDR3nt: TGTGCCAGCAGCTCCGGGACAGTCGAGACCCAGTACTTC; CDR3aa: CASSSGTVETQYF; j_gene: TRBJ2-5; abundance: -; v_gene: TRBV5-6; d_gene: TRBD1
CDR3nt: TGCGCCAGCAGCCAAGTAGGGGGGGTCGAGCAGTACTTC; CDR3aa: CASSQVGGVEQYF; j_gene: TRBJ2-7; abundance: -; v_gene: TRBV4-3; d_gene: -
CDR3nt: TGTGCCAGCAGCTTACCGGGACAGGGAGGCGAAAAACTGTTTTTT; CDR3aa: CASSLPGQGGEKLFF; j_gene: TRBJ1-4; abundance: -; v_gene: TRBV7-2; d_gene: TRBD1
CDR3nt: TGTGCCAGCAGTTTAAGTCCGACAGGGGCAGCTTTCTTT; CDR3aa: CASSLSPTGAAFF; j_gene: TRBJ1-1; abundance: once; v_gene: TRBV28; d_gene: TRBD1
CDR3nt: TGTGCCAGCAGTTTACGCGGGAACACCGGGGAGCTGTTTTTT; CDR3aa: CASSLRGNTGELFF; j_gene: TRBJ2-2; abundance: -; v_gene: TRBV27; d_gene: -
CDR3nt: TGTGCCAGCAGTTCACCAGGGTTTGGCAATGAGCAGTTCTTC; CDR3aa: CASSSPGFGNEQFF; j_gene: TRBJ2-1; abundance: -; v_gene: TRBV27; d_gene: -
CDR3nt: TGTGCCAGCAGTTATGGCTCTTACACTGAAGCTTTCTTT; CDR3aa: CASSYGSYTEAFF; j_gene: TRBJ1-1; abundance: -; v_gene: TRBV6-5; d_gene: -
CDR3nt: TGTGCCAGCACCTCTTCCGGCGGGGAGCTGTTTTTT; CDR3aa: CASTSSGGELFF; j_gene: TRBJ2-2; abundance: once; v_gene: TRBV27; d_gene: -
CDR3nt: TGTGCCAGCAGCGGAGACAGGGACAGTAATCAGCCCCAGCATTTT; CDR3aa: CASSGDRDSNQPQHF; j_gene: TRBJ1-5; abundance: -; v_gene: TRBV6-6; d_gene: TRBD1